This passage covers 17 T cell receptor beta chains from one sample sequenced in a study of shared clonotypes between healthy human individuals. TCRdb's copy holds only in-frame clones and misses some; the assay was immunoSEQ multiplex PCR. The sample has fewer than 350,000 clones, about nine tenths seen once; the top ten hold 15% to 20%. The sample taken for sequencing was memory CD8+ T cells sorted from blood. Subset denoted: CD45RO+ cells pooled with CCR7-negative TemRA cells. These receptors all come from a man between 18 and 35 years old in good health.

The V gene is TRBV6-5, the J gene TRBJ2-1; TRBD1 might be the D (5 bases). CDR1 MNHEY and CDR2 SVGAGI come from the germline V gene. Trimming cost V 5 bases and J 3 bases, with 11 bases left between them. There are 14 residues in the CDR3. CDR3 sequence reads: CASSTSGIYNEQFF. The DNA for the CDR3 is TGTGCCAGCAGTACTTCAGGGATCTACAATGAGCAGTTCTTC.

The V and J genes are TRBV2 and TRBJ2-2, with unresolved D. Trimming left V 10 bases short and J 0 bases short, with 12 bases between. This CDR3 is 14 amino acids long. The V gene's germline CDR1 is SNHLY and CDR2 FYNNEI. Here the CDR3 reads CATLPASNTGELFF. For the CDR3, the DNA is TGTGCCACCCTACCGGCTTCGAACACCGGGGAGCTGTTTTTT.

This CDR3 is CSCHEAAAWAEAFF. In DNA form, the CDR3 reads TGCAGCTGTCACGAAGCGGCGGCGTGGGCTGAAGCTTTCTTT. The gene calls are TRBV29-1 and TRBJ1-1; D call uncertain. The germline gives CDR1 SQVTM, CDR2 ANQGSEA. The CDR3 length is 14 residues. V was cut by 8 bases and J by 6 bases, with 22 bases left in between.

In the case of this clone: With a much larger clone just one base away, this may be a read error. The chain has TRBV28 and TRBJ2-5; unclear D gene. Germline lookup yields CDR1 MDHEN and CDR2 SYDVKM. This CDR3 spans 12 amino acids. Between the trimmed V and J ends, which lost 7 bases and 0 bases, there was a span of 6 bases. The CDR3 sequence is CASTVDQETQYF. The CDR3 region has the DNA TGTGCCAGCACCGTCGACCAAGAGACCCAGTACTTC.

The chain carries TRBV27 and TRBJ1-6, with 8 positions matching TRBD1. V shed 6 bases, J shed 6 bases, and the junction held 13 bases outside the gene matches. The CDR3 has 17 residues. From germline, CDR1 is MNHEY and CDR2 SMNVEV (reference sequence). CDR3 DNA: TGTGCCAGCAGCATCGAACCGACAGGGGCAGGTAATTCACCCCTCCACTTT. Translating it yields CASSIEPTGAGNSPLHF.

The J gene is TRBJ2-1, the V gene TRBV4-1; 8 bases align to TRBD2. This CDR3 contains 16 residues. V trimming: 0 bases; J trimming: 8 bases; junction bases outside the gene matches: 9. CDR1 and CDR2 (germline): MGHRA, YSYEKL. The CDR3, as DNA: TGCGCCAGCAGCCAAGAGGCTAGCGGGTTGGTCGATGAGCAGTTCTTC. Residues: CASSQEASGLVDEQFF.

The gene calls are TRBV6-1 and TRBJ2-1; D is possibly TRBD1 or TRBD2 (6 bases each). Germline CDR1 is MNHNS and CDR2 is SASEGT. CDR3 length: 18 residues. The V end was cut by 0 bases, the J end by 1 base, with 16 bases between. In DNA, the CDR3 is TGTGCCAGCAGTGAAGCGTCCTTGGGGGCGGGGTCCTACAATGAGCAGTTCTTC. Residues: CASSEASLGAGSYNEQFF.

This chain uses TRBV9 with TRBJ1-1, with a weak D call TRBD1 (6 bases). The CDR3 has 11 amino acids. V was trimmed by 3 bases and J by 8 bases, leaving 8 bases between them. The germline gives CDR1 SGDLS, CDR2 YYNGEE. This CDR3 is CASSEGDEAFF. The CDR3 region has the DNA TGTGCCAGCAGCGAGGGGGACGAAGCTTTCTTT.

The rearrangement uses TRBV10-3 and TRBJ1-6; D is ambiguous. The germline V gene encodes CDR1 ENHRY and CDR2 SYGVKD. Trimming pared 7 bases from V and 7 bases from J, leaving 20 bases between. This CDR3 is built from 16 residues. Written as DNA, the CDR3 is TGTGCCATCATTCTGGAGCAGGCGGAGCCGAATTCACCCCTCCACTTT. It specifies CAIILEQAEPNSPLHF.

This clone was seen just once. The V gene is TRBV4-1, the J gene TRBJ2-1; TRBD2 matches 12 bases. Looked up from germline, CDR1 is MGHRA and CDR2 is YSYEKL. J lost 9 bases, V lost 2 bases, and 11 bases had no gene match. CDR3 length: 17 residues. The CDR3 loop reads CASSQPTSGSRRGEQFF. The CDR3 DNA is TGCGCCAGCAGCCAACCGACTAGCGGGAGCCGAAGGGGTGAGCAGTTCTTC.

The rearrangement uses TRBV9 and TRBJ1-6; tentative D call: TRBD1 (5 bases). The germline V and J ends were trimmed by 0 bases and 2 bases, with 9 bases remaining between them. Per the germline V gene, CDR1 is SGDLS and CDR2 is YYNGEE. The CDR3 has 16 amino acids. CDR3 DNA sequence: TGTGCCAGCAGCGTAGAGGAGGGGCCCTATAATTCACCCCTCCACTTT. It translates to CASSVEEGPYNSPLHF.

A few counts support this clone. The chain couples TRBV7-9 to TRBJ1-2; D is unresolved. From germline, CDR1 is SEHNR and CDR2 FQNEAQ (reference sequence). V shed 1 base and J shed 3 bases, with 9 bases lying between them. The CDR3 is 14 residues long. CDR3 DNA: TGTGCCAGCAGCTTAGTCGGACTCCACTATGGCTACACCTTC. It encodes CASSLVGLHYGYTF.

V gene TRBV9 combines with J gene TRBJ2-1; D is perhaps TRBD1 (6 bases). Trimming cost V 4 bases and J 9 bases, with 23 bases left between them. Germline lookup yields CDR1 SGDLS and CDR2 YYNGEE. This CDR3 has 16 amino acids. As DNA, the CDR3 is TGTGCCAGCAGCTCCCCGGGACACTCTTTTTCGGCTGAGCAGTTCTTC. Translated: CASSSPGHSFSAEQFF.

As regards this clone: One end of the junction does not line up with germline, which may come from a read error. V usage is TRBV7-7 and J usage is TRBJ2-5; D is possibly TRBD1 (5 bases). From germline, CDR1 is SSHAT and CDR2 FNYEAQ (reference sequence). This CDR3 contains 13 residues. For the CDR3, the DNA is TGTGCTAGCAGCTTAGGGGCTGCGGAGACCCAGTACTTC. Translated, it gives CASSLGAAETQYF.

Remarks on this clone: The same CDR3 also results from other DNA sequences found in this sample. CDR3 residues: CASSQVPSSYEQYF. The CDR3 bases are TGCGCCAGCAGCCAAGTACCGAGCTCCTACGAGCAGTACTTC. The chain uses TRBV4-1 and TRBJ2-7; D unclear. V dropped 1 base and J dropped 0 bases, with 7 bases sitting between them. Per the germline V gene, CDR1 is MGHRA and CDR2 is YSYEKL. CDR3 length equals 14 residues.

The chain carries TRBV5-6 and TRBJ2-3, with 14 positions matching TRBD2. CDR3 length equals 19 residues. The V gene end was trimmed by 0 bases and the J gene end by 5 bases; junction bases not matched to a gene: 11. The germline gives CDR1 SGHDT, CDR2 YYEEEE. CDR3 sequence: CASSLAWGLAGEVGDTQYF. Here the CDR3 DNA reads TGTGCCAGCAGCTTGGCCTGGGGACTAGCGGGAGAAGTAGGAGATACGCAGTATTTT.

The chain has TRBV7-9 and TRBJ2-5; 7 nucleotides align to TRBD1. Per germline, CDR1 SEHNR and CDR2 FQNEAQ (reference sequence). The CDR3 sequence is 14 residues long. V trimming: 5 bases; J trimming: 4 bases; junction bases outside the gene matches: 7. The CDR3 coding sequence is TGTGCCAGCAGCCAGACAGGGCTTGGAGAGACCCAGTACTTC. It codes for CASSQTGLGETQYF. The variable domain in full, completed from reference TRBV7-9 and TRBJ2-5, reads DTGVSQNPRHKITKRGQNVTFRCDPISEHNRLYWYRQTLGQGPEFLTYFQNEAQLEKSRLLSDRFSAERPKGSFSTLEIQRTEQGDSAMYLCASSQTGLGETQYFGPGTRLLVL.